The subject of this entry is one T cell receptor (beta chain). CDR3 size: 14 residues. Germline V gene data show CDR1 as MDHEN and CDR2 as SYDVKM. V lost 5 bases and J 2 bases, leaving 11 bases between the germline ends. This entry comes from a study of blood T cell repertoires in COVID-19. Across the study: Acute and convalescent COVID-19 samples came from the United States, Italy and Spain. Sample material is recorded as cDNA or gDNA derived from T cells, B-cell-depleted T cells, or PBMCs.

The authors' processing: Amplification with reference gene primers provided the estimates of nucleated cell counts. Here immunoSEQ multiplex PCR was the method, and the copy in TCRdb shows in-frame clones only, minus some. V, J and clone size reflect that table, while D and trimming were determined from the DNA. Here the sample spans 300,000 to 450,000 clones, over 75% being singletons. It was during active infection that Seattle patients were enrolled and then longitudinally followed. This clonotype was sampled from a woman in her thirties with COVID-19, enrolled during active disease. The sample comprised peripheral blood. The rearrangement links TRBV28 to TRBJ2-3; a possible D gene is TRBD2 (6 bases). CDR3 amino acids: CASSVGGTTDTQYF. The DNA of the CDR3 is TGTGCCAGCAGTGTCGGAGGGACCACAGATACGCAGTATTTT. Looking up the rest from reference TRBV28 and TRBJ2-3 gives the full variable domain: DVKVTQSSRYLVKRTGEKVFLECVQDMDHENMFWYRQDPGLGLRLIYFSYDVKMKEKGDIPEGYSVSREKKERFSLILESASTNQTSMYLCASSVGGTTDTQYFGPGTRLTVL.